This T cell receptor beta chain was sequenced in a study of blood T cell repertoires in COVID-19. Study-wide context: There were acute and convalescent COVID-19 samples, and they came from the United States, Italy and Spain.

Study processing details: Amplified reference gene primers provided the basis for estimating nucleated cell counts. The data were produced by immunoSEQ multiplex PCR, yet TCRdb's version contains in-frame clones alone and is incomplete. Clonal size and the V and J genes are those of that table, whereas D and trimming came from the DNA. The sample yields fewer than 200,000 clones, about 90% seen once. The germline V gene has CDR1 SNHLY and CDR2 FYNNEI. The CDR3 loop spans 12 amino acids. Deletions cut 7 bases from V and 6 bases from J, with 13 bases between. The study recruited people aged 18 to 89 years across more than 20 US areas. Assignments of participants to cohorts depended upon their own reported clinical history.

Sequencing input: PBMCs or T cells enriched from blood (not recorded which). The V call is TRBV2, the J call TRBJ2-7; D is perhaps TRBD1 (6 bases). The source of this sequence is a human donor with acute COVID-19. The donor label of this sample is uncertain. The CDR3 is CASTTQGIEQYF. The CDR3 nucleotides are TGTGCCAGCACCACCCAGGGGATCGAGCAGTACTTC.